This T cell receptor (beta chain) was documented in a study of blood T cell repertoires in COVID-19. Study at large: The cDNA or gDNA used as material had been derived from T cells, B-cell-depleted T cells, or PBMCs.

Original methodology: Reference gene primer amplification gave nucleated cell count estimates. Here immunoSEQ multiplex PCR was the method, and the copy in TCRdb shows in-frame clones only, minus some. V and J calls and clone size are given by that table; D and trimming were obtained from the DNA. Among about 220,000 clones listed, less than 90% were seen once. Categorization into cohorts depended on clinical history that participants reported. The CDR3 runs 16 residues. The V gene lost 4 bases and the J gene lost 6 bases, with 19 bases spanning the gap. Looked up from germline, CDR1 is MGHRA and CDR2 is YSYEKL.

The specimen was PBMCs or T cells enriched from blood (not recorded which). This clonotype was sampled from a woman between 40 and 50 years old who had recovered from COVID-19. The chain recombines TRBV4-1 with TRBJ2-1, with D tentatively TRBD2 (6 bases). CDR3 coding DNA: TGCGCCAGCAGCCTTACTAGAACGGGAGCGGGCAATGAGCAGTTCTTC. The encoded protein is CASSLTRTGAGNEQFF.